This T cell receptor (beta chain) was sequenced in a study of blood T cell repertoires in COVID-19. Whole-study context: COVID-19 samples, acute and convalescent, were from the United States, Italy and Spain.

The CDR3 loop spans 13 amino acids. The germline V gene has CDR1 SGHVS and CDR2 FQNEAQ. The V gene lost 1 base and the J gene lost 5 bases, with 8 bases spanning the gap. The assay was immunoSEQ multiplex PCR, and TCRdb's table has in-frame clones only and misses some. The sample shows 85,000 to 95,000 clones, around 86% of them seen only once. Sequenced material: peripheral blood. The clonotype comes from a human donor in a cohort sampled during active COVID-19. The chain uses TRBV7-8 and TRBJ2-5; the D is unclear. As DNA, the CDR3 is TGTGCCAGCAGCTTAGGTTCGGGTGAGACCCAGTACTTC. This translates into CASSLGSGETQYF.